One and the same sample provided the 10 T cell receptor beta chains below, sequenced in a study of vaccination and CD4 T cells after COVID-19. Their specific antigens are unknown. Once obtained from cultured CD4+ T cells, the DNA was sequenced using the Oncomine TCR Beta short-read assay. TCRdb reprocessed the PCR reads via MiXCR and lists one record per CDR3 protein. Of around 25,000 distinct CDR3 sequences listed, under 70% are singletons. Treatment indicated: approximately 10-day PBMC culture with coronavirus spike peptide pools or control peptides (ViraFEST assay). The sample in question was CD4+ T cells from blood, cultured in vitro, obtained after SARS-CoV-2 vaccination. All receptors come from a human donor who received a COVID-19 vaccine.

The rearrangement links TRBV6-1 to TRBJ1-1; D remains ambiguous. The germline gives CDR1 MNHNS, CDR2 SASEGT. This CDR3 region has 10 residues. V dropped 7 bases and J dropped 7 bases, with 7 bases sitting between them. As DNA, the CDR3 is TGTGCCAGCAATGACCATGAAGCTTTCTTT. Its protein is CASNDHEAFF.

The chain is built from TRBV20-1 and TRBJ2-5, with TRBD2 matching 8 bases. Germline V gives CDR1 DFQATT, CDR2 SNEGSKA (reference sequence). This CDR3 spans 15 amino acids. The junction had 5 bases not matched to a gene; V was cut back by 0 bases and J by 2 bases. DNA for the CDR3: TGCAGTGCTAGAGATGGGTCTAGCGGGCAAGAGACCCAGTACTTC. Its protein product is CSARDGSSGQETQYF.

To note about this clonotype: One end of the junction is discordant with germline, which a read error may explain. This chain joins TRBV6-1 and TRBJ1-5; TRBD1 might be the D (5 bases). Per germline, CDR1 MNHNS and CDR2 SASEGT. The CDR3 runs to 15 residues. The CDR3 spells CASSEASGYNQPQRF. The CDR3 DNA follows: TGTGCCAGCAGTGAAGCTTCAGGGTACAATCAGCCCCAGCGTTTT.

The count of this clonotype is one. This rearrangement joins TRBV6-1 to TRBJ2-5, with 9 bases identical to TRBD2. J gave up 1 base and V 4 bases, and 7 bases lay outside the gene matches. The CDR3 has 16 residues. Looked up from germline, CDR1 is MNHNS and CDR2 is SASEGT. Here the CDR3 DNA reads TGTGCCAGCAGTGGTCGGCTAGCGGGGATCCAAGAGACCCAGTACTTC. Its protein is CASSGRLAGIQETQYF.

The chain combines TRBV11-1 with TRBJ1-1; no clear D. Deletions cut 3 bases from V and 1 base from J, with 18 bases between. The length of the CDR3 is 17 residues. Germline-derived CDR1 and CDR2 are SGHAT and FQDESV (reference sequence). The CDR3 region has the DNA TGTGCCAGCAGCTTGTTGGGCTCCGTGTCGGAGAACACTGAAGCTTTCTTT. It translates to CASSLLGSVSENTEAFF.

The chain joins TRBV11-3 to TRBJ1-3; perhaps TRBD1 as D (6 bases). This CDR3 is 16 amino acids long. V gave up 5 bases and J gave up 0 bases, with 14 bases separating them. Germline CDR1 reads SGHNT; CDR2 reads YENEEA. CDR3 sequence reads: CASSPRTVNSGNTIYF. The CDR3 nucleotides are TGTGCCAGCAGCCCGAGGACAGTCAACTCTGGAAACACCATATATTTT. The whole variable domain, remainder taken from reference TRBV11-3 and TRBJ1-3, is EAGVVQSPRYKIIEKKQPVAFWCNPISGHNTLYWYLQNLGQGPELLIRYENEEAVDDSQLPKDRFSAERLKGVDSTLKIQPAELGDSAVYLCASSPRTVNSGNTIYFGEGSWLTVV.

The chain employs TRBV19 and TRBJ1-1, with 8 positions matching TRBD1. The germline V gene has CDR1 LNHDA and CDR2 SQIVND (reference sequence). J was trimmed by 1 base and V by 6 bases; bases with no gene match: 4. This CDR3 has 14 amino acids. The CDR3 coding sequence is TGTGCCAGTAGGACAGGGGAAGGGAACACTGAAGCTTTCTTT. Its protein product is CASRTGEGNTEAFF.

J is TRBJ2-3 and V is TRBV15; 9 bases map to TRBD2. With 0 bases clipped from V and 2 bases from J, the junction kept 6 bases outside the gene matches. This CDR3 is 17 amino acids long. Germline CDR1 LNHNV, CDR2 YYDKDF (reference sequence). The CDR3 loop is CATSRDPGGGDTDTQYF. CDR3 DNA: TGTGCCACCAGCAGAGATCCGGGCGGGGGGGACACAGATACGCAGTATTTT.

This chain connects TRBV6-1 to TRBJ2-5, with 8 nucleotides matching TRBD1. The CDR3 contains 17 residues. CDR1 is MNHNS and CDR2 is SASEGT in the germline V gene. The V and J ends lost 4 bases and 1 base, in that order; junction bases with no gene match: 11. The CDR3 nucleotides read TGTGCCAGCAGTGGCCGACAGGGGAAGGGGGCCCAAGAGACCCAGTACTTC. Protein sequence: CASSGRQGKGAQETQYF.

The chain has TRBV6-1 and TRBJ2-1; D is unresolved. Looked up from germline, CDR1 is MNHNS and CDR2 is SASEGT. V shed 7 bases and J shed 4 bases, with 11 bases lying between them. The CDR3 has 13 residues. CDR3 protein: CASTTSLYNEQFF. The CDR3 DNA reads TGTGCCAGCACCACGTCCCTTTACAATGAGCAGTTCTTC.